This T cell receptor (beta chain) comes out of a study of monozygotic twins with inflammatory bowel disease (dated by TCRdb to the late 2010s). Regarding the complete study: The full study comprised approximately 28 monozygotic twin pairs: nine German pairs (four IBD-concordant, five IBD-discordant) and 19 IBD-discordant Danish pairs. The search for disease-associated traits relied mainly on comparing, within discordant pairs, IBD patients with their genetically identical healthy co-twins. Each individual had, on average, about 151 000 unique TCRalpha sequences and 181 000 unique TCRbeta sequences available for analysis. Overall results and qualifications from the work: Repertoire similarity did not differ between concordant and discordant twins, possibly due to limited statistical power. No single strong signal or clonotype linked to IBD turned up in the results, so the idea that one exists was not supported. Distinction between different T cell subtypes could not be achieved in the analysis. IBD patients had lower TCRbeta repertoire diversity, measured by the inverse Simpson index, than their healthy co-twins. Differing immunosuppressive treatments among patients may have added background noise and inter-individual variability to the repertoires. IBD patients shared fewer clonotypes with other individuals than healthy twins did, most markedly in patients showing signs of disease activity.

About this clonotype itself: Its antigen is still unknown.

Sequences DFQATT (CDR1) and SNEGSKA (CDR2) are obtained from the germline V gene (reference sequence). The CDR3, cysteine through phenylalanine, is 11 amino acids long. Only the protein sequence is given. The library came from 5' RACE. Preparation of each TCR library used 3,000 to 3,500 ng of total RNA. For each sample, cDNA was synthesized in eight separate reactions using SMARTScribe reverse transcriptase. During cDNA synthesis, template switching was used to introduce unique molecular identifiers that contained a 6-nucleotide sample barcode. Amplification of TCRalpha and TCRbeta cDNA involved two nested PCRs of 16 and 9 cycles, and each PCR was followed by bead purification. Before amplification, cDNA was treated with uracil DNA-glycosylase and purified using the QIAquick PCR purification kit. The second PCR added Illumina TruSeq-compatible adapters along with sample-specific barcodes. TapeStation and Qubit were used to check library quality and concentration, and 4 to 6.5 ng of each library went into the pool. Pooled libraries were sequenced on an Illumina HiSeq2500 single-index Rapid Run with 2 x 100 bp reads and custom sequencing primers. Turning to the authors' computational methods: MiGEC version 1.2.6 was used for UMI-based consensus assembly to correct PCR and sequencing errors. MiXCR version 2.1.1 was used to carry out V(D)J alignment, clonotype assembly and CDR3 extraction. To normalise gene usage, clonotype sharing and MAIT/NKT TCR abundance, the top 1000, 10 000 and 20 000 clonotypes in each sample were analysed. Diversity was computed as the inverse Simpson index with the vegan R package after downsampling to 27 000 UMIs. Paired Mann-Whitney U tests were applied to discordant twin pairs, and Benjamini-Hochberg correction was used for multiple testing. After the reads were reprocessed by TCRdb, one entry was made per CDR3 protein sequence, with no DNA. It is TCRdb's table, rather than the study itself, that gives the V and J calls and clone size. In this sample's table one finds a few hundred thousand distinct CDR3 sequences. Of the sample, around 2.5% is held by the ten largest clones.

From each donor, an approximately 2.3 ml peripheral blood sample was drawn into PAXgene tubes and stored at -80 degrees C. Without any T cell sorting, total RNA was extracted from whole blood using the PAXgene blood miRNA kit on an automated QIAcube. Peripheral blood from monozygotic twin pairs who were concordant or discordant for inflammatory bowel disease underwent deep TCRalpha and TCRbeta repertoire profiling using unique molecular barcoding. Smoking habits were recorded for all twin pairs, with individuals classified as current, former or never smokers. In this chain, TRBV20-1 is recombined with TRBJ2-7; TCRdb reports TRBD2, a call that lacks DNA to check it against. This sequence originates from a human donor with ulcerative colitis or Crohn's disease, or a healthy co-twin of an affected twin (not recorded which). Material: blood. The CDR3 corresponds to CSALRRDEQYF.